This T cell receptor beta chain was captured in a study of T-cell memory formation after mild COVID-19. General study results and limits: Clones shrinking from day 15 to 85 showed even CD4/CD8 mixes; later expanders tilted CD4+.

This clonotype was seen repeatedly, ten times or more. Its antigen is undetermined. TCRdb re-analysed the 5' RACE reads in MiXCR, keeping a single row per CDR3 protein. Of more than 300,000 distinct CDR3 sequences detected, 20% to 25% appear once; the ten largest clones hold roughly a fifth. This receptor was taken from a young man who had mild COVID-19 (a few samples of this study predate the infection). Cell type and time point are not known. The sample comprised PBMCs or a T cell subset sorted from them (not recorded which).

CDR3 in amino acids: CASASDPSSYNEQFF. The CDR3 bases are TGTGCCAGCGCCTCTGACCCGTCCTCCTACAATGAGCAGTTCTTC. This chain joins TRBV11-2 and TRBJ2-1; D is unresolved. V was shortened by 8 bases and J by 0 bases, with 14 bases between the two germline ends. Germline CDR1 SGHAT, CDR2 FQNNGV. This CDR3 spans 15 amino acids.